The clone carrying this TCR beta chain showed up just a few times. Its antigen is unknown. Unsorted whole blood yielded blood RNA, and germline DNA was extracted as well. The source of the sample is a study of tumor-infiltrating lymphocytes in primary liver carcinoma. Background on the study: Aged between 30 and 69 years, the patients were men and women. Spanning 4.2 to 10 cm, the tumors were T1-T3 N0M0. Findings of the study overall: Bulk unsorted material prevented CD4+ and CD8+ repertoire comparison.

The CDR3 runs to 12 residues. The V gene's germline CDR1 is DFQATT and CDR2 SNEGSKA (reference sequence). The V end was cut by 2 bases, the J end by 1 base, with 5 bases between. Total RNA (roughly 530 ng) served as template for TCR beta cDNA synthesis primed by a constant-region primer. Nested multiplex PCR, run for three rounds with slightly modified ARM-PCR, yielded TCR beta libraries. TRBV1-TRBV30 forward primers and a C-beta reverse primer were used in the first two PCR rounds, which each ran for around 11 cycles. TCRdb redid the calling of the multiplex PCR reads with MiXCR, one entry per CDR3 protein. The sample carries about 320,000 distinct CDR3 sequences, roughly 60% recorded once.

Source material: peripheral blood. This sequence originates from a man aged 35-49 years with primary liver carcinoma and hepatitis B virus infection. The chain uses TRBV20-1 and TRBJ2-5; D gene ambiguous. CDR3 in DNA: TGCAGTGCTAGACGTCTCCAAGAGACCCAGTACTTC. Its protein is CSARRLQETQYF.